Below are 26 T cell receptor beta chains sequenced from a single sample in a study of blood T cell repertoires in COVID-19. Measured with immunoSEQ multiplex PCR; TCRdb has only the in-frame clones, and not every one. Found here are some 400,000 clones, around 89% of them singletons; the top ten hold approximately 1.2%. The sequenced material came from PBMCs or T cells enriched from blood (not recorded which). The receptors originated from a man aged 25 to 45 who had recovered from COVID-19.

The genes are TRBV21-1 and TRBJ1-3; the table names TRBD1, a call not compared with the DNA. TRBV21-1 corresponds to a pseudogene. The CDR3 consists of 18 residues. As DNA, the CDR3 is TGTGCCAGCAGCAAGCCGGGGACAGGGACCATCTCTGGAAACACCATATATTTT. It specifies CASSKPGTGTISGNTIYF.

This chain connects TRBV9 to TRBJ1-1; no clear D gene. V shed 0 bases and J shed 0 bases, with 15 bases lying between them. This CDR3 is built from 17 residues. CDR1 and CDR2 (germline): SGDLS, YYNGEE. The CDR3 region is CASSVGSFGLMNTEAFF. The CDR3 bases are TGTGCCAGCAGCGTAGGATCGTTCGGGTTAATGAACACTGAAGCTTTCTTT. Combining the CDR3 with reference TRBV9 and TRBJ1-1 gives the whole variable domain DSGVTQTPKHLITATGQRVTLRCSPRSGDLSVYWYQQSLDQGLQFLIQYYNGEERAKGNILERFSAQQFPDLHSELNLSSLELGDSALYFCASSVGSFGLMNTEAFFGQGTRLTVV.

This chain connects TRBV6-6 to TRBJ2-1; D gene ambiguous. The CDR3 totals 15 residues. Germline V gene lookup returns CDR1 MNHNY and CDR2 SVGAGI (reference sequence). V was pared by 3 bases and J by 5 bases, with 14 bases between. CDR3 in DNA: TGTGCCAGCAGTTATCTGGCAGGTAACCACAATGAGCAGTTCTTC. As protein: CASSYLAGNHNEQFF.

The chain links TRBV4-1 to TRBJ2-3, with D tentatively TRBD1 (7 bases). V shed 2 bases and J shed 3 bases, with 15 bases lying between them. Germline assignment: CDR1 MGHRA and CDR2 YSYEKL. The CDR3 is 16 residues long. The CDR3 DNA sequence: TGCGCCAGCAGCCAATCTCAGGGGGGTTGGACAGATACGCAGTATTTT. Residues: CASSQSQGGWTDTQYF.

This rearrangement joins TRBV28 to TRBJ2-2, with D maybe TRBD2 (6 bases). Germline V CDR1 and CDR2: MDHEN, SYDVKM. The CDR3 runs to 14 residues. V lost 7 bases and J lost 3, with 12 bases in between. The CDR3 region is CASIGRMDTGELFF. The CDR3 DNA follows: TGTGCCAGCATAGGGAGGATGGACACCGGGGAGCTGTTTTTT.

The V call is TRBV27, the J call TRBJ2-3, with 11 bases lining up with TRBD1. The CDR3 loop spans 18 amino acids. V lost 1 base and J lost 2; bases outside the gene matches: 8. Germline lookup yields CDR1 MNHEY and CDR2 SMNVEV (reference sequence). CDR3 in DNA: TGTGCCAGCAGTTTATTCCTAGGACAGGGGGCGCCCACAGATACGCAGTATTTT. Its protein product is CASSLFLGQGAPTDTQYF.

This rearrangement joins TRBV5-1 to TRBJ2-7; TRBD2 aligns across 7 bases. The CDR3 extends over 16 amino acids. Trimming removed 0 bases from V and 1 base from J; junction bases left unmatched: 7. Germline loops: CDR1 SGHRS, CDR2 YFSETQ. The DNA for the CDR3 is TGCGCCAGCAGCTTGGCCCTGAGCGGGGCTTCCTACGAGCAGTACTTC. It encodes CASSLALSGASYEQYF.

DNA of the CDR3: TGTGCCAGCAGTAAACCGGGACAGGGCACAGATACGCAGTATTTT. Translated, it gives CASSKPGQGTDTQYF. The gene calls are TRBV2 and TRBJ2-3; 8 bases are shared with TRBD1. V trimming: 5 bases; J trimming: 1 base; junction bases outside the gene matches: 5. Germline V lookup: CDR1 SNHLY, CDR2 FYNNEI. The CDR3 consists of 15 residues.

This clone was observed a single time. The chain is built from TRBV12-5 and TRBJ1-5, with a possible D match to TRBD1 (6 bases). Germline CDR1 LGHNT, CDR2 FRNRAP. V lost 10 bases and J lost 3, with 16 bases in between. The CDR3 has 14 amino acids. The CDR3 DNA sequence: TGTGCTACCTCGGGGGGGGGCGACAATCAGCCCCAGCATTTT. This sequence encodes CATSGGGDNQPQHF.

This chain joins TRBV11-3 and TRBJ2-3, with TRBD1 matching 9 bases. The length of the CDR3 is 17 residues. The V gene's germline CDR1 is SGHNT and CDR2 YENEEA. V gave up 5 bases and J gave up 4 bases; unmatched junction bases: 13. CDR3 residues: CASSPVGPGQGSDTQYF. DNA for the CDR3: TGTGCCAGCAGCCCAGTGGGGCCGGGACAGGGTTCAGATACGCAGTATTTT.

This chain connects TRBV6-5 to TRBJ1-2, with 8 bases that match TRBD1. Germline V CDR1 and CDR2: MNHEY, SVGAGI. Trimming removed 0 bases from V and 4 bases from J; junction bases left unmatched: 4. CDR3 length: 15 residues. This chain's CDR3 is CASSYSSGQAYGYTF. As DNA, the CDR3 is TGTGCCAGCAGTTACTCGTCGGGACAGGCCTATGGCTACACCTTC.

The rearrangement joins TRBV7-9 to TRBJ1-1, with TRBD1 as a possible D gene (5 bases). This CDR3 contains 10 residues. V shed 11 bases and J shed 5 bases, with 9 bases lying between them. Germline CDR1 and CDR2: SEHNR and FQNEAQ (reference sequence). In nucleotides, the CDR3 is TGTGCCGGGGGGGATACTGAAGCTTTCTTT. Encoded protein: CAGGDTEAFF.

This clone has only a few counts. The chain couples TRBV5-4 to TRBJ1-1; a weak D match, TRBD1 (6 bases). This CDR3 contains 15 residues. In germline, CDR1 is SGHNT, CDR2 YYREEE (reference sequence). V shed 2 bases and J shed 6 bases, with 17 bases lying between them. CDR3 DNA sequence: TGTGCCAGCAGCTTTAGAGGGGGAGTGGTGCCTGAAGCTTTCTTT. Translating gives CASSFRGGVVPEAFF.

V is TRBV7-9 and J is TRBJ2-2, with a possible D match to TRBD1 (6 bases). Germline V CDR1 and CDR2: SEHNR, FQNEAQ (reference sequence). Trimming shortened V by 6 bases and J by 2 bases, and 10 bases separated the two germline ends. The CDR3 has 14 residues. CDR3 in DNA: TGTGCCAGCAGGCGGACAGATAACACCGGGGAGCTGTTTTTT. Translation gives CASRRTDNTGELFF. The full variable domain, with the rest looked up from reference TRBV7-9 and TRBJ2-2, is DTGVSQNPRHKITKRGQNVTFRCDPISEHNRLYWYRQTLGQGPEFLTYFQNEAQLEKSRLLSDRFSAERPKGSFSTLEIQRTEQGDSAMYLCASRRTDNTGELFFGEGSRLTVL.

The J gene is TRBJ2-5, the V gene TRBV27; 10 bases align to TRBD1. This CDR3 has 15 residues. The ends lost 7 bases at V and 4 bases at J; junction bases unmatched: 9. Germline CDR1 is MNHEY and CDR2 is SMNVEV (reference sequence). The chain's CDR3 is CASTQRQGARETQYF. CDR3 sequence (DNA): TGTGCCAGCACTCAACGACAGGGGGCTCGAGAGACCCAGTACTTC.

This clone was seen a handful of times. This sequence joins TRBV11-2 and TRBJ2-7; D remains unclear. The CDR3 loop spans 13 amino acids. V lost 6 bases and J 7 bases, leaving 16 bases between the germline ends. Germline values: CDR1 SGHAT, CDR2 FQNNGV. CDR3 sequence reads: CASRNYTNGEQYF. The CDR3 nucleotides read TGTGCCAGCAGGAATTACACTAATGGGGAGCAGTACTTC.

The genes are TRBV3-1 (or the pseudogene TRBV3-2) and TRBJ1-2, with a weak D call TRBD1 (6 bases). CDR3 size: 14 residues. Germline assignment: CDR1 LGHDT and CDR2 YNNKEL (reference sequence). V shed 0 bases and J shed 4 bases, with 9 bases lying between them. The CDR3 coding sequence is TGTGCCAGCAGCCAAGAACAGGGAGCCTATGGCTACACCTTC. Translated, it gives CASSQEQGAYGYTF.

The DNA for the CDR3 is TGTGCCATCGGGTCGGCTAGCGGGGGGCAAGAGACCCAGTACTTC. Amino acids: CAIGSASGGQETQYF. The gene calls are TRBV10-3 and TRBJ2-5; 11 nucleotides align to TRBD2. The CDR3 consists of 15 residues. After removal of 8 bases from V and 2 bases from J, the junction contained 7 bases not matched to a gene. Germline assignment: CDR1 ENHRY and CDR2 SYGVKD.

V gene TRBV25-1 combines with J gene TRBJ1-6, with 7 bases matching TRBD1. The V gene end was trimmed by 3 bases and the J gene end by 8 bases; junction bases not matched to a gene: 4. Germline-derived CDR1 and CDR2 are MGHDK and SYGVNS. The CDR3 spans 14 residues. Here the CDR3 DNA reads TGTGCCAGCAGTGACGCAGGACAGGATTCACCCCTCCACTTT. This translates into CASSDAGQDSPLHF.

The chain's CDR3 is CASSQDSLWSSYNEQFF. Here the CDR3 DNA reads TGCGCCAGCAGCCAAGATTCCCTTTGGAGCTCCTACAATGAGCAGTTCTTC. The chain couples TRBV4-1 to TRBJ2-1; no reliable D call. This CDR3 contains 17 residues. Germline V gene data show CDR1 as MGHRA and CDR2 as YSYEKL. The ends were cut back, 0 bases at V and 0 bases at J, with 12 bases in the middle.

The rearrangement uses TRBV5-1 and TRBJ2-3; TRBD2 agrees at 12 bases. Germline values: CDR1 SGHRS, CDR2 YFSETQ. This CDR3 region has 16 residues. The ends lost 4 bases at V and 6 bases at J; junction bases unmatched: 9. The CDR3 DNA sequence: TGCGCCAGCAGCCTTCGACTAGCGGGAGAGGGCGATACGCAGTATTTT. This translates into CASSLRLAGEGDTQYF.

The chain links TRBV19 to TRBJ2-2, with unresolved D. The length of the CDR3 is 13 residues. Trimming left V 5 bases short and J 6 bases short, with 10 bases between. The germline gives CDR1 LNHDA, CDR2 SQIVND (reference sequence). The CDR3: CASSVTESGELFF. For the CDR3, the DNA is TGTGCCAGTAGTGTGACGGAGTCCGGGGAGCTGTTTTTT.

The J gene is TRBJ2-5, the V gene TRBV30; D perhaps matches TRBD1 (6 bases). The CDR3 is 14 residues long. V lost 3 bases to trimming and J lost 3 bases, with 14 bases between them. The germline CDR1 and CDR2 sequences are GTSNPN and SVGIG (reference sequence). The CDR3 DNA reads TGTGCCTGGAGCGATCCTCGGACAGAAGAGACCCAGTACTTC. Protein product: CAWSDPRTEETQYF. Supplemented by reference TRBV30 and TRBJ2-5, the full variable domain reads SQTIHQWPATLVQPVGSPLSLECTVEGTSNPNLYWYRQAAGRGLQLLFYSVGIGQISSEVPQNLSASRPQDRQFILSSKKLLLSDSGFYLCAWSDPRTEETQYFGPGTRLLVL.

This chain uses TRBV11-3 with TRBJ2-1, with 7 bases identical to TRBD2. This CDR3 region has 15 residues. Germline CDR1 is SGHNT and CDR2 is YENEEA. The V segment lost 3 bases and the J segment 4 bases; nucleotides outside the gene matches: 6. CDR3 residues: CASSFSGNRYNEQFF. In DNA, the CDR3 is TGTGCCAGCAGCTTCAGCGGGAATCGTTACAATGAGCAGTTCTTC.

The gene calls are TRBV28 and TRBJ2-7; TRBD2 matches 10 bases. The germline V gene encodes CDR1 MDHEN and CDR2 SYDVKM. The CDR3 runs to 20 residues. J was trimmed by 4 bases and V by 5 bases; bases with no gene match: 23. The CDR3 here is CASSPRRSGLAAVLRYEQYF. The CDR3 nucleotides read TGTGCCAGCAGTCCCCGTCGATCCGGACTAGCGGCGGTGTTGAGGTACGAGCAGTACTTC.

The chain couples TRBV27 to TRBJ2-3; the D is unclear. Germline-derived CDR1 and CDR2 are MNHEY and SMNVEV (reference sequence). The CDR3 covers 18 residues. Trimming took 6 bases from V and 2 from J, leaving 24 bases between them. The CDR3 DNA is TGTGCCAGCAGCCACCTAACTAAAGACCTACTTCCCACAGATACGCAGTATTTT. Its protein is CASSHLTKDLLPTDTQYF.